Below are 3 T cell receptor beta chains sequenced from a single sample in a study of beta chain features in type 1 diabetes. The isolated RNA, all of it, was reverse transcribed, so expressed TCRB transcripts were what got sequenced. Clones were read by immunoSEQ multiplex PCR, and TCRdb kept only the in-frame ones, dropping some. The sample holds about 300,000 clones, roughly 12% seen once. Study-level findings and limits: Shortening that was moderate but significant affected the TCRB CDR3s of Type 1 diabetes patients in all four CD4+ subsets.

These receptors' targets are unknown. Sequenced: naive CD4+ T cells from blood. These receptors were obtained from a woman under 30 with type 1 diabetes.

This chain connects TRBV5-4 to TRBJ2-5; 14 bases map to TRBD2. Germline V gives CDR1 SGHNT, CDR2 YYREEE (reference sequence). Trimming at V came to 4 bases and at J to 5 bases, leaving 10 bases not matched to a gene. The CDR3 length is 17 residues. The CDR3 region is CASSPGTSGSRSETQYF. The CDR3 DNA reads as TGTGCCAGCAGCCCAGGGACTAGCGGGAGTAGGTCGGAGACCCAGTACTTC.

This clone was seen repeatedly, ten times or more. V gene TRBV30 combines with J gene TRBJ2-1; weak D call: TRBD1 (6 bases). Germline lookup yields CDR1 GTSNPN and CDR2 SVGIG (reference sequence). The V end lost 5 bases, the J end lost 7 bases, and 12 bases lay between the germline ends. This CDR3 region has 12 residues. The CDR3 DNA is TGTGCCTGGGGGGGCCCAGGGAATGAGCAGTTCTTC. Amino acid sequence: CAWGGPGNEQFF.

This clone has a handful of counts. The chain employs TRBV30 and TRBJ2-3; 9 bases agree with TRBD2. CDR3 length: 15 residues. Losses at the gene ends were 3 bases for V and 0 bases for J; bases not matched to a gene: 4. Looked up from germline, CDR1 is GTSNPN and CDR2 is SVGIG (reference sequence). CDR3 protein: CAWRRLAGSTDTQYF. As DNA, the CDR3 is TGTGCCTGGAGGAGGCTAGCGGGAAGCACAGATACGCAGTATTTT.